The rows below give T cell receptor beta chains drawn from one sample of a study of blood T cell repertoires in COVID-19. Only in-frame clones appear in the TCRdb table, and some are missing; sequencing was by immunoSEQ multiplex PCR. The table includes about 210,000 clones, roughly four fifths detected once. Sample: PBMCs or T cells enriched from blood (not recorded which). The origin of the receptors is a man aged 35 to 55 who had recovered from COVID-19. Each CDR3 is given with its conserved first and last residue.

len,v_gene,j_gene,CDR3aa
15,TRBV2,TRBJ2-7,CAADLWGGPTYEQYF
14,TRBV3-1/TRBV3-2,TRBJ2-7,CASSQSGGSYEQYF
14,TRBV4-1,TRBJ1-1,CASSHLTGSTEAFF
16,TRBV15,TRBJ2-3,CATRFPGAGVANTQYF
11,TRBV7-9,TRBJ1-1,CASSREAEAFF
14,TRBV5-6,TRBJ1-6,CASSWGQINSPLHF
15,TRBV18,TRBJ2-5,CASSPLASGSETQYF
16,TRBV19,TRBJ2-1,CASSNRASGGRNEQFF
16,TRBV16,TRBJ1-3,CASSQTQGSSGNTIYF
16,TRBV11-2,TRBJ2-3,CASSLAGRTSTDTQYF
15,TRBV28,TRBJ1-2,CASSPPDRAGYGYTF
14,TRBV5-1,TRBJ1-1,CASLEQGSSTEAFF
15,TRBV2,TRBJ2-3,CASSVLSGGPDTQYF
13,TRBV5-1,TRBJ1-1,CASSFRDDTEAFF
13,TRBV27,TRBJ1-2,CASSPTGGGGYTF
16,TRBV15,TRBJ1-3,CATSRGTGFRGNTIYF
13,TRBV30,TRBJ1-1,CAWKGQGNTEAFF
15,TRBV13,TRBJ2-2,CASSLGTPGAGELFF
14,TRBV29-1,TRBJ2-3,CSVGTSGGTDTQYF
17,TRBV5-1,TRBJ1-3,CASSLRQGPGSGNTIYF
15,TRBV4-1,TRBJ1-4,CASSQNRGSNEKLFF
16,TRBV19,TRBJ2-1,CASSMDPPRGYNEQFF
14,TRBV9,TRBJ1-2,CASSVGSQAPGYTF
15,TRBV5-6,TRBJ2-6,CAGRTGGSGANVLTF
18,TRBV27,TRBJ2-5,CASSPTPLSGRALETQYF
13,TRBV12-3/TRBV12-4,TRBJ2-5,CASSIGQKETQYF
16,TRBV30,TRBJ1-6,CAWSSFATGPRSPLHF
13,TRBV5-4,TRBJ1-2,CASSFPGSYGYTF
15,TRBV2,TRBJ1-4,CASSETRGTNEKLFF
13,TRBV5-8,TRBJ1-1,CASSLGLKMTPFF
15,TRBV27,TRBJ2-5,CASSPAGTLQETQYF
17,TRBV4-1,TRBJ1-1,CASSQWLAGTGGPEAFF
14,TRBV25-1,TRBJ2-2,CASSGDRGTGELFF
14,TRBV5-1,TRBJ1-2,CASSLSAGDNGYTF
20,TRBV3-1/TRBV3-2,TRBJ2-4,CASSQDPWAPGQGAKNIQYF
14,TRBV5-1,TRBJ1-2,CASRQTGDFYGYTF
15,TRBV7-9,TRBJ1-1,CASSTQRTGQAEAFF
14,TRBV7-8,TRBJ1-6,CASSAEGRYSPLHF
18,TRBV5-6,TRBJ2-7,CASSLLGASGSRGSEQYF
14,TRBV2,TRBJ1-6,CASSAAGLNSPLHF
14,TRBV11-3,TRBJ2-3,CASSLGGYEDTQYF
16,TRBV3-1/TRBV3-2,TRBJ2-1,CASSQDGVGTEGKQFF
14,TRBV7-9,TRBJ2-1,CASSTGQDFNEQFF
19,TRBV4-1,TRBJ2-4,CASSQTPRGGDPAKNIQYF
16,TRBV19,TRBJ2-2,CASSTRTQGNTGELFF
13,TRBV24-1,TRBJ1-1,CATSDRGNTEAFF
14,TRBV6-5,TRBJ1-6,CASSSGTVNSPLHF
14,TRBV7-9,TRBJ1-2,CASSELKAGDGYTF
16,TRBV5-5,TRBJ1-4,CASSLDQSLRREKLFF
13,TRBV15,TRBJ1-2,CATRPGGFGGYTF
16,TRBV1,TRBJ2-1,CTGVSGRGGRNNEQFF
15,TRBV15,TRBJ2-3,CATSRDWESTDTQYF
13,TRBV12-3/TRBV12-4,TRBJ1-1,CASIRRGNTEAFF
15,TRBV3-1/TRBV3-2,TRBJ2-3,CASSPTSGSTDTQYF
15,TRBV6-5,TRBJ1-1,CASSFGNRVVTEAFF
16,TRBV12-5,TRBJ2-4,CASGPGVGLAKNIQYF
15,TRBV4-2,TRBJ1-1,CASSPGKGSNTEAFF
13,TRBV27,TRBJ2-1,CASSTTRTNEQFF
15,TRBV7-2,TRBJ1-6,CASSFQSSYNSPLHF
15,TRBV7-9,TRBJ1-3,CASSVGSSSGNTIYF